This T cell receptor beta chain was observed in a study of blood T cell repertoires in COVID-19. Using immunoSEQ multiplex PCR, the repertoire was profiled, and TCRdb retains in-frame clones only, with some absent. The repertoire consists of about 260,000 clones, with about nine tenths occurring once and the leading ten covering 4%. Germline CDR1 is LNHDA and CDR2 is SQIVND (reference sequence). The CDR3 extends over 15 amino acids. The trim removed 4 bases at V and 0 bases at J, leaving 0 bases unmatched. The chain combines TRBV19 with TRBJ2-1; 10 nucleotides agree with TRBD2. The source of this sequence is a man between 60 and 70 years old who had recovered from COVID-19. Sequencing was done on a sample of peripheral blood. CDR3 nucleotide sequence: TGTGCCAGTAGTAAGCGGGGGGGCTCCTACAATGAGCAGTTCTTC. Protein: CASSKRGGSYNEQFF. Together with reference TRBV19 and TRBJ2-1, the CDR3 gives the full variable domain: DGGITQSPKYLFRKEGQNVTLSCEQNLNHDAMYWYRQDPGQGLRLIYYSQIVNDFQKGDIAEGYSVSREKKESFPLTVTSAQKNPTAFYLCASSKRGGSYNEQFFGPGTRLTVL.